A selection of T cell receptor beta chains follows, all from one sample in a study of cytomegalovirus exposure and HLA in healthy donors. The protocol was immunoSEQ multiplex PCR, while the TCRdb copy is restricted to in-frame clones and leaves out a portion. Among some 87,000 clones listed, 70% to 85% were seen once. The source material was PBMCs. The receptor source for this set is a man aged 25 to 40 in good health and CMV-seronegative. Both conserved end residues are part of each CDR3. The D gene is left open where the match is weak. Clone size is not always given. Where it is, it says once, few, many or a class for expanded clones.

clone size,J gene,D gene,V gene,CDR3 protein,CDR3 DNA
-,TRBJ1-6,-,TRBV2,CASRQGFDSPLHF,TGTGCCAGCAGGCAGGGTTTTGATTCACCCCTCCACTTT
-,TRBJ1-1,-,TRBV27,CASSSAGSDTEAFF,TGTGCCAGCAGTTCGGCAGGGTCGGACACTGAAGCTTTCTTT
-,TRBJ1-1,-,TRBV19,CASRPGNTEAFF,TGTGCCAGTAGACCGGGGAACACTGAAGCTTTCTTT
-,TRBJ2-7,-,TRBV6-5,CASRVGSSYEQYF,TGTGCCAGTCGCGTGGGGAGCTCCTACGAGCAGTACTTC
few,TRBJ1-1,-,TRBV6-6,CASSHPGGGNTEAFF,TGTGCCAGCAGTCATCCCGGGGGGGGCAACACTGAAGCTTTCTTT
-,TRBJ2-7,TRBD2,TRBV18,CASSPPAGGTYEQYF,TGTGCCAGCTCACCACCGGCGGGGGGAACCTACGAGCAGTACTTC
-,TRBJ2-7,-,TRBV11-3,CASSLDPLYEQYF,TGTGCCAGCAGCTTAGATCCCCTCTACGAGCAGTACTTC
-,TRBJ2-3,-,TRBV5-8,CASSRQGTDTQYF,TGTGCCAGCAGCCGGCAGGGTACAGATACGCAGTATTTT
-,TRBJ1-3,TRBD1,TRBV2,CASSETGGNTIYF,TGTGCCAGCAGTGAGACAGGGGGAAACACCATATATTTT
-,TRBJ1-6,-,TRBV10-3,CAISASGQNSPLHF,TGTGCCATCAGTGCCTCCGGACAGAATTCACCCCTCCACTTT
-,TRBJ1-2,-,TRBV6-5,CASSLRPNYGYTF,TGTGCCAGCAGCCTCCGTCCCAACTATGGCTACACCTTC
-,TRBJ2-1,TRBD1,TRBV12-5,CASGPLAGQGVVELQIRYNEQFF,TGTGCTAGTGGTCCGCTAGCCGGACAGGGGGTCGTCGAATTACAAATACGGTACAATGAGCAGTTCTTC
-,TRBJ1-6,-,TRBV25-1,CASSNPRAGGDNSPLHF,TGTGCCAGTAGCAATCCTCGTGCGGGGGGCGACAATTCACCCCTCCACTTT
-,TRBJ2-7,TRBD1,TRBV7-2,CASSTGTGVEQYF,TGTGCCAGCAGCACCGGGACAGGGGTTGAGCAGTACTTC
once,TRBJ1-5,TRBD1,TRBV19,CASSGQGGNQPQHF,TGTGCCAGCTCGGGACAGGGAGGCAATCAGCCCCAGCATTTT
once,TRBJ1-2,TRBD1,TRBV9,CASSIGTGASYGYTF,TGTGCCAGCAGCATTGGGACAGGGGCCTCCTATGGCTACACCTTC
-,TRBJ1-2,-,TRBV7-2,CASSLGVGQQYGYTF,TGTGCCAGCAGCTTAGGTGTCGGACAGCAATATGGCTACACCTTC
-,TRBJ1-1,TRBD1,TRBV11-2,CASSAPGQGGRAFF,TGTGCCAGCAGTGCGCCGGGACAGGGAGGTCGGGCTTTCTTT
-,TRBJ2-2,TRBD2,TRBV30,CAWKTSGGTYTGELFF,TGTGCCTGGAAGACTAGCGGGGGGACCTACACCGGGGAGCTGTTTTTT
-,TRBJ1-1,-,TRBV14,CASSQNRGNTEAFF,TGTGCCAGCAGCCAGAATAGAGGGAACACTGAAGCTTTCTTT
-,TRBJ2-5,-,TRBV7-2,CASSLVERETQYF,TGTGCCAGCAGCTTGGTGGAGCGGGAGACCCAGTACTTC
-,TRBJ2-7,-,TRBV9,CASSVKDISYEQYF,TGTGCCAGCAGCGTAAAAGACATCTCCTACGAGCAGTACTTC
-,TRBJ2-5,-,TRBV15,CATSRDPGEETQYF,TGTGCCACCAGCAGAGATCCAGGGGAAGAGACCCAGTACTTC
-,TRBJ2-1,TRBD1,TRBV29-1,CSVQGQGFFNEQFF,TGCAGCGTTCAAGGACAGGGGTTTTTCAATGAGCAGTTCTTC
few,TRBJ1-6,-,TRBV4-1,CASSQEGLANSPLHF,TGCGCCAGCAGCCAAGAAGGTTTAGCTAATTCACCCCTCCACTTT